The rows below give T cell receptor beta chains drawn from one sample of a study of cytomegalovirus exposure and HLA in healthy donors. The assay was immunoSEQ multiplex PCR, and TCRdb's table has in-frame clones only and misses some. The sample has some 150,000 clones; 90% to 95% are singletons. The sequencing input was PBMCs. Receptors were obtained from a man between 18 and 29 years old in good health and CMV-seronegative. The CDR3 runs from the conserved cysteine through the conserved F or W. D genes are given only for firm matches. The size of a clone is reported for some rows only, either as once, few or many, or as a class for expanded clones.

d_gene: TRBD1; j_gene: TRBJ2-4; v_gene: TRBV5-4; abundance: NA; CDR3nt: TGTGCCAGCAGCTCGGGACAGGGAGTCGGGGATAAAAACATTCAGTACTTC; CDR3aa: CASSSGQGVGDKNIQYF
d_gene: NA; j_gene: TRBJ2-1; v_gene: TRBV10-1; abundance: NA; CDR3nt: TGCGCCAGCAGTGGACTGACCCCCGGGAATGAGCAGTTCTTC; CDR3aa: CASSGLTPGNEQFF
d_gene: TRBD2; j_gene: TRBJ2-1; v_gene: TRBV7-2; abundance: NA; CDR3nt: TGTGCCAGCAGCTTAGGACTTGGGGCGGGGGGCCTCGAGCAGTTCTTC; CDR3aa: CASSLGLGAGGLEQFF
d_gene: TRBD1; j_gene: TRBJ1-2; v_gene: TRBV25-1; abundance: NA; CDR3nt: TGTGCCAGCAGTGACAATCCGGGACAGGGGAACTATGGCTACACCTTC; CDR3aa: CASSDNPGQGNYGYTF
d_gene: NA; j_gene: TRBJ2-1; v_gene: TRBV6-1; abundance: NA; CDR3nt: TGTGCCAGCAGTGTTAGGACTGGGAGCTCCTACAATGAGCAGTTCTTC; CDR3aa: CASSVRTGSSYNEQFF
d_gene: TRBD1; j_gene: TRBJ2-5; v_gene: TRBV19; abundance: NA; CDR3nt: TGTGCCAGTAGCGGACAGGGGGGTGAGACCCAGTACTTC; CDR3aa: CASSGQGGETQYF
d_gene: TRBD1; j_gene: TRBJ1-5; v_gene: TRBV27; abundance: NA; CDR3nt: TGTGCCAGCAGCAAAGGGACAGGACTGGGCAATCAGCCCCAGCATTTT; CDR3aa: CASSKGTGLGNQPQHF
d_gene: TRBD2; j_gene: TRBJ2-1; v_gene: TRBV9; abundance: NA; CDR3nt: TGTGCCAGCACTCCGACTGCGGGAGTTTTCAATGAGCAGTTCTTC; CDR3aa: CASTPTAGVFNEQFF
d_gene: TRBD1; j_gene: TRBJ1-1; v_gene: TRBV7-9; abundance: NA; CDR3nt: TGTGCCAGCAGCCCCCGACAGGGGGTCCGTACTGAAGCTTTCTTT; CDR3aa: CASSPRQGVRTEAFF
d_gene: TRBD2; j_gene: TRBJ2-1; v_gene: TRBV27; abundance: NA; CDR3nt: TGTGCCAGCAGTCCCCGAGCGGGGGGGCCCCACAATGAGCAGTTCTTC; CDR3aa: CASSPRAGGPHNEQFF
d_gene: NA; j_gene: TRBJ1-2; v_gene: TRBV7-2; abundance: NA; CDR3nt: TGTGCCAGCAGCTACCTCACAGGGTACCATGGCTACACCTTC; CDR3aa: CASSYLTGYHGYTF
d_gene: TRBD1; j_gene: TRBJ2-7; v_gene: TRBV9; abundance: NA; CDR3nt: TGTGCCAGCAGCCCCCTGGACAGGGCAGGCGAGCAGTACTTC; CDR3aa: CASSPLDRAGEQYF
d_gene: NA; j_gene: TRBJ2-7; v_gene: TRBV9; abundance: NA; CDR3nt: TGTGCCAGCAGCGTAGCCCCCCAGGGTGGCGAGCAGTACTTC; CDR3aa: CASSVAPQGGEQYF
d_gene: TRBD1; j_gene: TRBJ2-7; v_gene: TRBV6-1; abundance: NA; CDR3nt: TGTGCCACCAAGCAGGGACAGCACTCCTACGAGCAGTACTTC; CDR3aa: CATKQGQHSYEQYF
d_gene: TRBD2; j_gene: TRBJ2-1; v_gene: TRBV6-1; abundance: NA; CDR3nt: TGTGCCAGCAGTGCATTAAGGGAGGGCCTAGACAATGAGCAGTTCTTC; CDR3aa: CASSALREGLDNEQFF
d_gene: NA; j_gene: TRBJ1-5; v_gene: TRBV6-1; abundance: NA; CDR3nt: TGTGCCAGCAGTGACGGAGGGGCCCCCCGGACCCAGCATTTT; CDR3aa: CASSDGGAPRTQHF
d_gene: NA; j_gene: TRBJ1-2; v_gene: TRBV2; abundance: few; CDR3nt: TGTGCCAGCAGGAACAGGGAGACTGACTATGGCTACACCTTC; CDR3aa: CASRNRETDYGYTF
d_gene: NA; j_gene: TRBJ2-3; v_gene: TRBV5-1; abundance: NA; CDR3nt: TGCGCCAGCAGCTATCCGGGAGATACGCAGTATTTT; CDR3aa: CASSYPGDTQYF
d_gene: TRBD1; j_gene: TRBJ1-6; v_gene: TRBV27; abundance: NA; CDR3nt: TGTGCCAGCAGTTTGGCAGGGGGCGGGTCACCCCTCCACTTT; CDR3aa: CASSLAGGGSPLHF
d_gene: TRBD1; j_gene: TRBJ2-7; v_gene: TRBV5-5; abundance: NA; CDR3nt: TGTGCCAGCAGCTTCAACCGAGGGGGCCGGTACGAGCAGTACTTC; CDR3aa: CASSFNRGGRYEQYF
d_gene: NA; j_gene: TRBJ1-4; v_gene: TRBV10-1; abundance: few; CDR3nt: TGCGCCAGCAGTGGGACAGATGAAAAACTGTTTTTT; CDR3aa: CASSGTDEKLFF
d_gene: NA; j_gene: TRBJ2-1; v_gene: TRBV9; abundance: NA; CDR3nt: TGTGCCAGCAGCGTAGGAGAGGAGTACAATGAGCAGTTCTTC; CDR3aa: CASSVGEEYNEQFF
d_gene: TRBD1; j_gene: TRBJ1-2; v_gene: TRBV5-4; abundance: once; CDR3nt: TGTGCCAGCAGCTTAGACCCCACGGGACAGGCGGTGGGCTACACCTTC; CDR3aa: CASSLDPTGQAVGYTF
d_gene: NA; j_gene: TRBJ2-1; v_gene: TRBV27; abundance: NA; CDR3nt: TGTGCCAGCAGTGTGGACAAGAACAATGAGCAGTTCTTC; CDR3aa: CASSVDKNNEQFF
d_gene: NA; j_gene: TRBJ1-3; v_gene: TRBV5-1; abundance: once; CDR3nt: TGCGCCAGCAGCTTGGTGGGCAGAACGAGCTCTGGAAACACCATATATTTT; CDR3aa: CASSLVGRTSSGNTIYF
d_gene: TRBD1; j_gene: TRBJ1-1; v_gene: TRBV14; abundance: NA; CDR3nt: TGTGCCAGCAGCCTCCGGACAGGGCGGAACACTGAAGCTTTCTTT; CDR3aa: CASSLRTGRNTEAFF
d_gene: NA; j_gene: TRBJ1-5; v_gene: TRBV25-1; abundance: NA; CDR3nt: TGTGCCAGCAGCATGGGGGGAAATCAGCCCCAGCATTTT; CDR3aa: CASSMGGNQPQHF
d_gene: TRBD2; j_gene: TRBJ2-1; v_gene: TRBV7-7; abundance: once; CDR3nt: TGTGCCAGCAGCCCATTAGCGGGAGGGCCGGGAAATGAGCAGTTCTTC; CDR3aa: CASSPLAGGPGNEQFF
d_gene: TRBD2; j_gene: TRBJ2-3; v_gene: TRBV10-3; abundance: NA; CDR3nt: TGTGCCATCAGAGGAAAGGCGGGAGGCTCAGATACGCAGTATTTT; CDR3aa: CAIRGKAGGSDTQYF
d_gene: TRBD2; j_gene: TRBJ2-1; v_gene: TRBV25-1; abundance: NA; CDR3nt: TGTGCCAGCAGATCGGGGGGTGAGCAGTTCTTC; CDR3aa: CASRSGGEQFF
d_gene: TRBD2; j_gene: TRBJ2-5; v_gene: TRBV5-4; abundance: NA; CDR3nt: TGTGCCAGCAGTACGAGCGGGGGCCCGGTGGAGACCCAGTACTTC; CDR3aa: CASSTSGGPVETQYF
d_gene: TRBD1; j_gene: TRBJ1-5; v_gene: TRBV6-1; abundance: once; CDR3nt: TGTGCCAGCAACGGGGGAACAGGGGGCTTTCAGCCCCAGCATTTT; CDR3aa: CASNGGTGGFQPQHF
d_gene: NA; j_gene: TRBJ2-3; v_gene: TRBV15; abundance: NA; CDR3nt: TGTGCCACCAGCAGAGGGCTAGCCGGCACAGATACGCAGTATTTT; CDR3aa: CATSRGLAGTDTQYF
d_gene: NA; j_gene: TRBJ1-3; v_gene: TRBV30; abundance: NA; CDR3nt: TGTGCCTGGACTCTCCCCGGACAGAACTCTGGAAACACCATATATTTT; CDR3aa: CAWTLPGQNSGNTIYF